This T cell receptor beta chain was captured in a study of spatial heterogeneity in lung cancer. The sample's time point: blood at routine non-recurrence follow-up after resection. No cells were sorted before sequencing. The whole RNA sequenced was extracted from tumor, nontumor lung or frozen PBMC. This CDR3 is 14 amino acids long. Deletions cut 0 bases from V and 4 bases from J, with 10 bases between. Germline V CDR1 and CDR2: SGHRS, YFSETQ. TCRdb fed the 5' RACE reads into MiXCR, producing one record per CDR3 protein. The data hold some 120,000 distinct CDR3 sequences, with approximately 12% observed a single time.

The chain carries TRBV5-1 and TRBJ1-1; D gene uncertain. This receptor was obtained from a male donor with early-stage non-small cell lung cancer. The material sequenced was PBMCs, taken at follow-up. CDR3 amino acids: CASSLDAASTEAFF. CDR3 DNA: TGCGCCAGCAGCTTGGATGCAGCATCCACTGAAGCTTTCTTT.